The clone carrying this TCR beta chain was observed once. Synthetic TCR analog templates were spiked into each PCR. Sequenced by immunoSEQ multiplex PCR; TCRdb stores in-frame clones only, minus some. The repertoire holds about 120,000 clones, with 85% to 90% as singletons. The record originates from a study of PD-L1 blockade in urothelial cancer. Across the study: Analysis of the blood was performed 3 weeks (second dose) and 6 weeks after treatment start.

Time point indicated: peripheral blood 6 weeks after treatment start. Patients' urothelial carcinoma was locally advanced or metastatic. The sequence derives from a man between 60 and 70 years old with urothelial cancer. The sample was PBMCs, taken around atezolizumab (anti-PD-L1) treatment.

The CDR3 nucleotides read TGTGCCAGCAGTGACGAACGACAGGGTCGAGGCTACACCTTC. Translating it yields CASSDERQGRGYTF. The chain is built from TRBV2 and TRBJ1-2; 7 bases fit TRBD1. Germline V CDR1 and CDR2: SNHLY, FYNNEI. With 3 bases clipped from V and 8 bases from J, the junction kept 9 bases outside the gene matches. The CDR3 has 14 residues.